This T cell receptor beta chain was found in a study of T cells in localized non-small cell lung cancer. This clone was observed a few times. In germline, CDR1 is SNHLY, CDR2 FYNNEI. The V gene lost 2 bases and the J gene lost 0 bases, with 15 bases spanning the gap. The CDR3 contains 17 residues. Assay: immunoSEQ multiplex PCR; the TCRdb copy retains only in-frame clones and omits some. The sample yields about 74,000 clones, about 81% seen once. This material consisted of peripheral blood, taken before any cancer treatment. The clonotype comes from an older female donor with stage I lung adenocarcinoma. The chain carries TRBV2 and TRBJ2-3, with D possibly TRBD2 on 6 matching bases. CDR3 amino acids: CASSEIHSGGSTDTQYF. The CDR3 coding sequence is TGTGCCAGCAGTGAAATCCATAGCGGAGGAAGCACAGATACGCAGTATTTT.